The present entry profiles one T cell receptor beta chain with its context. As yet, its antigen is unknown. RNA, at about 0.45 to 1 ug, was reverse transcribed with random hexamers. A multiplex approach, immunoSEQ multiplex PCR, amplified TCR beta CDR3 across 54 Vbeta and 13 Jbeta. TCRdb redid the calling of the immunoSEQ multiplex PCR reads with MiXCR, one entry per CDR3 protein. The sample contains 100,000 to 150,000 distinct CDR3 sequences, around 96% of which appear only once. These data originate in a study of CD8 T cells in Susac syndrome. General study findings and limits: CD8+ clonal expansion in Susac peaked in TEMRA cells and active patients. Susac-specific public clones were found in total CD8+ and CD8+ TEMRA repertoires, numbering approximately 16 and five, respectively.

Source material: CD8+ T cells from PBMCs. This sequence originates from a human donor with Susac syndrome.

The CDR3 region has the DNA TGTGCTAGTGGTTTGGCCCAACGACGGATAAACTATGGCTACACCTTC. It yields the protein CASGLAQRRINYGYTF. This chain joins TRBV12-5 and TRBJ1-2; D uncertain. V shed 1 base and J shed 2 bases, with 14 bases lying between them. The germline V gene encodes CDR1 LGHNT and CDR2 FRNRAP. This CDR3 has 16 amino acids.